Listed below are T cell receptor beta chains from one sample, sequenced in a study of early T cells in non-severe SARS-CoV-2 infection. TCRdb re-called the 5' RACE reads through MiXCR, storing one row per CDR3 protein. The sample lists about 68,000 distinct CDR3 sequences, approximately 12% seen once, with more than 1.5% in the top ten. The material sequenced was whole blood. These receptors were obtained from an adult who was a healthcare worker with PCR-confirmed SARS-CoV-2 infection or an uninfected control (not recorded which). Both conserved end residues are part of each CDR3. A D gene is named only where the DNA matches it firmly. A clone size is listed for some rows: how often the clone was seen (once, few, many), or a class if it is expanded.

>TRBJ2-3|NA|TRBV20-1|many
TGCAGTGCTAGAGAAATTACAGATACGCAGTATTTT
CSAREITDTQYF
>TRBJ2-1|NA|TRBV7-8|few
TGTGCCAGCAGCTTAGCGCACAGCGGGGGACAGTACAATGAGCAGTTCTTC
CASSLAHSGGQYNEQFF
>TRBJ2-5|NA|TRBV6-6|few
TGTGCCAGCAGTTACTCACGCAGGGTGAAAGGCGGAGAGACCCAGTACTTC
CASSYSRRVKGGETQYF
>TRBJ2-3|NA|TRBV10-2|few
TGCGCCAGCCCGGGACCGAGCACAGATACGCAGTATTTT
CASPGPSTDTQYF
>TRBJ1-2|TRBD1|TRBV5-1|few
TGCGCCAGCAGCCAAACGGACAGGTACTATGGCTACACCTTC
CASSQTDRYYGYTF
>TRBJ2-1|NA|TRBV6-5|many
TGTGCCAGCAGCCCCACTTGGGGGGAGCACAATGAGCAGTTCTTC
CASSPTWGEHNEQFF
>TRBJ1-6|NA|TRBV7-6|NA
TGTGCCAGCAGCTCTACAGGGAATTCACCCCTCCACTTT
CASSSTGNSPLHF
>TRBJ2-1|NA|TRBV7-6|few
TGTGCCAGCAGCCCACGCCCTCTTGCAGGATGGGAGCAGTTCTTC
CASSPRPLAGWEQFF
>TRBJ2-2|NA|TRBV7-2|few
TGTGCCAGCAGCTTAGTTGGGACCGCGAGCACCGGGGAGCTGTTTTTT
CASSLVGTASTGELFF
>TRBJ2-3|TRBD2|TRBV20-1|NA
TGCAGTGCTCCGACTAGCGTGGGCAGTTATACGCAGTATTTT
CSAPTSVGSYTQYF
>TRBJ2-4|TRBD1|TRBV29-1|NA
TGCAGCGCCCTGACAGGGGTGAACATTCAGTACTTC
CSALTGVNIQYF
>TRBJ2-2|NA|TRBV6-1|NA
TGTGCCAGCAGGGTACTATGGAGCACCGGGGAGCTGTTTTTT
CASRVLWSTGELFF
>TRBJ2-7|NA|TRBV27|many
TGTGCCAGCAGTGGCAGCTACGAGCAGTACTTC
CASSGSYEQYF
>TRBJ2-6|NA|TRBV29-1|many
TGCAGCGCCGCGATGTCCAACGTCCTGACTTTC
CSAAMSNVLTF
>TRBJ2-7|NA|TRBV5-1|many
TGCGCCAGCAGCTCGAACCCGGGGGACAGCGCCCGAACCTACGAGCAGTACTTC
CASSSNPGDSARTYEQYF
>TRBJ2-1|TRBD2|TRBV30|many
TGTGCCTATTCCGGGGGGGCATTTTACAATGAGCAGTTCTTC
CAYSGGAFYNEQFF
>TRBJ2-7|TRBD1|TRBV6-6|many
TGTGCCAGCAGTTTTGTCGGGACAGGGAGAGTCTACGAGCAGTACTTC
CASSFVGTGRVYEQYF
>TRBJ2-5|TRBD2|TRBV2|few
TGTGCCGGACTAGCGGAAGAGACCCAGTACTTC
CAGLAEETQYF
>TRBJ2-5|NA|TRBV7-6|many
TGTGCCAGCAGCTTAATGTCTTTAGAGACCCAGTACTTC
CASSLMSLETQYF
>TRBJ2-2|NA|TRBV27|NA
TGTGCCAGCCGCTCAGGTGGGGCCGGGGAGCTGTTTTTT
CASRSGGAGELFF
>TRBJ2-5|NA|TRBV11-2|few
TGTGCCAGCAGCTTAGGGGGGAGAGGCCGAGAGACCCAGTACTTC
CASSLGGRGRETQYF
>TRBJ2-7|NA|TRBV6-2/TRBV6-3|NA
TGTGCCAGCAGTTACGGGGAACGGGGGGAGCAGTACTTC
CASSYGERGEQYF
>TRBJ2-2|TRBD2|TRBV7-3|many
TGTGCCAGCAGCTTAAGGGGGGCTAGCGGGTACGCGAACACCGGGGAGCTGTTTTTT
CASSLRGASGYANTGELFF
>TRBJ2-7|NA|TRBV4-2|few
TGTGCCAGCAGCCAAGATCGGGGGCCCTCCTACGAGCAGTACTTC
CASSQDRGPSYEQYF
>TRBJ2-4|NA|TRBV7-3|few
TGTGCCAGCAGCCCAGGCGCAACGGCCAAAAACATTCAGTACTTC
CASSPGATAKNIQYF
>TRBJ1-2|TRBD1|TRBV12-5|many
TGTGCTAGTGGTCTATGGGGGGACAGCTATGGCTACACCTTC
CASGLWGDSYGYTF
>TRBJ2-1|TRBD2|TRBV20-1|many
TGCAGTGCTAGAGATCCACGGACTAGCGCTTACAATGAGCAGTTCTTC
CSARDPRTSAYNEQFF
>TRBJ1-5|NA|TRBV3-1|NA
TGTGCCAGCAGCCCAGGGGATTATCAGCCCCAGCATTTT
CASSPGDYQPQHF
>TRBJ2-5|NA|TRBV5-1|few
TGCGTCAGCAGACTAGTAGGGGAGACCCAGTACTTC
CVSRLVGETQYF
>TRBJ2-1|NA|TRBV5-1|NA
TGCGCCAGCAGCTTCTCGACAGCCTACAATGAGCAGTTCTTC
CASSFSTAYNEQFF
>TRBJ2-7|NA|TRBV11-2|many
TGTGCCAGCAGCTTGATGGGGCTTTCGGTCGAGCAGTACTTC
CASSLMGLSVEQYF